This TCR beta chain was captured by sequencing in a study of cytomegalovirus exposure and HLA in healthy donors. Use of 60 Vbeta and 13 Jbeta primers characterized the PCR. Assay used: immunoSEQ multiplex PCR; TCRdb lists only in-frame clones, some missing. The profile shows roughly 49,000 clones, roughly 73% of them singletons. V was trimmed by 2 bases and J by 0 bases, leaving 8 bases between them. The germline V gene encodes CDR1 GTSNPN and CDR2 SVGIG (reference sequence). The CDR3 is 13 amino acids. The clonotype was recovered from a woman between 40 and 50 years old in good health and CMV-seropositive. V gene TRBV30 combines with J gene TRBJ2-7, with TRBD2 as a possible D gene (5 bases). The source material was PBMCs. The DNA of the CDR3 is TGTGCCTGGAGTACCGGGAACTCCTACGAGCAGTACTTC. Its translation: CAWSTGNSYEQYF.